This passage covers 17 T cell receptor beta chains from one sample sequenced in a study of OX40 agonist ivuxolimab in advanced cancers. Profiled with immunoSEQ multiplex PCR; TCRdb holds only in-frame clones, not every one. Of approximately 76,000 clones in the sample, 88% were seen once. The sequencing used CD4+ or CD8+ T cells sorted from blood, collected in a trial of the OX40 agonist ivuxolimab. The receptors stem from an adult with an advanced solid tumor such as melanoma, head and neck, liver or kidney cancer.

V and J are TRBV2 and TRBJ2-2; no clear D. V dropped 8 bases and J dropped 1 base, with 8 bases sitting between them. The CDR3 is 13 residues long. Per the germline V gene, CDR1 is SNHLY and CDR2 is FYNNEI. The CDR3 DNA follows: TGTGCCAGCGGCAGAGAGAACACCGGGGAGCTGTTTTTT. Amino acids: CASGRENTGELFF.

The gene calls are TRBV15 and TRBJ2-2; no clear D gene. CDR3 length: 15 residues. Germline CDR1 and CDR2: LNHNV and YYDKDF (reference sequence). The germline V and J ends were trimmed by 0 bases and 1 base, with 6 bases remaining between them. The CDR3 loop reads CATSRDVGNTGELFF. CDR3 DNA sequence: TGTGCCACCAGCAGAGATGTCGGGAACACCGGGGAGCTGTTTTTT. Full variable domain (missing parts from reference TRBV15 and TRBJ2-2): DAMVIQNPRYQVTQFGKPVTLSCSQTLNHNVMYWYQQKSSQAPKLLFHYYDKDFNNEADTPDNFQSRRPNTSFCFLDIRSPGLGDTAMYLCATSRDVGNTGELFFGEGSRLTVL.

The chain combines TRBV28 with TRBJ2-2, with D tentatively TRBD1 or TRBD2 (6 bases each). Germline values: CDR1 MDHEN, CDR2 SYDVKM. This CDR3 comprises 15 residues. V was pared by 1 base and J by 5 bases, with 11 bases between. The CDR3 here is CASSLYQGRTGELFF. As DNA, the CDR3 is TGTGCCAGCAGTTTATATCAGGGGAGGACCGGGGAGCTGTTTTTT.

For the CDR3, the DNA is TGTGCCAGTAGCGCGGGACGGACCTACGAGCAGTACTTC. It is translated as CASSAGRTYEQYF. The V call is TRBV19, the J call TRBJ2-7, with a tentative D call TRBD2 (6 bases). There are 13 residues in the CDR3. Trimming took 6 bases from V and 2 from J, leaving 11 bases between them. Per the germline V gene, CDR1 is LNHDA and CDR2 is SQIVND (reference sequence).

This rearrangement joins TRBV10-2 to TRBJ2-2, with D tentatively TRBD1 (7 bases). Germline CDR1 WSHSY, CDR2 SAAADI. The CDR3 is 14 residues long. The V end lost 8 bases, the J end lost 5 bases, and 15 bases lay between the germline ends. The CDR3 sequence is CASGRGERTGELFF. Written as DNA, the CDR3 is TGCGCCAGCGGCAGGGGGGAGCGTACCGGGGAGCTGTTTTTT.

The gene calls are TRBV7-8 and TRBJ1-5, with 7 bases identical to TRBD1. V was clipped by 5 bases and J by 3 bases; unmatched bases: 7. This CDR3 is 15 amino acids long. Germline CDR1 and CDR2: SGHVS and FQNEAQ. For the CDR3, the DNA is TGTGCCAGCAGCACGGTAGGGGGCGACAATCAGCCCCAGCATTTT. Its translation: CASSTVGGDNQPQHF. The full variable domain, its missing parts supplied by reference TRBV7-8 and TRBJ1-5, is GAGVSQSPRYKVAKRGQDVALRCDPISGHVSLFWYQQALGQGPEFLTYFQNEAQLDKSGLPSDRFFAERPEGSVSTLKIQRTQQEDSAVYLCASSTVGGDNQPQHFGDGTRLSIL.

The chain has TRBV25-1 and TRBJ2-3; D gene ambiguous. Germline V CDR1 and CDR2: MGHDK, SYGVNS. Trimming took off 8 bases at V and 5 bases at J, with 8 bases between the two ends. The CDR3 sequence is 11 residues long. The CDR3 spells CASGRIDTQYF. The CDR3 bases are TGTGCCAGCGGAAGGATAGATACGCAGTATTTT.

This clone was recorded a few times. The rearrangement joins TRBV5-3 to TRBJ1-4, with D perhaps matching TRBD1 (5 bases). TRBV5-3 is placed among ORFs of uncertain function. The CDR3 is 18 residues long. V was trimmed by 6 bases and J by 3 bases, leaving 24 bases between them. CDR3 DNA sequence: TGTGCCAGAACAAAGTTAATACAAGGGGCGTTAGCTAATGAAAAACTGTTTTTT. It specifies CARTKLIQGALANEKLFF.

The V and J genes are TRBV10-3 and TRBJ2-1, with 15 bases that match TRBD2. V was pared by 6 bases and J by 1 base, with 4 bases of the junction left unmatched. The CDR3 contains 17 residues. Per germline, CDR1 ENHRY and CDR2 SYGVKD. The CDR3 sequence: CAISGLAGGNSYNEQFF. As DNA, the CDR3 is TGTGCCATCAGCGGACTAGCGGGGGGGAATTCCTACAATGAGCAGTTCTTC.

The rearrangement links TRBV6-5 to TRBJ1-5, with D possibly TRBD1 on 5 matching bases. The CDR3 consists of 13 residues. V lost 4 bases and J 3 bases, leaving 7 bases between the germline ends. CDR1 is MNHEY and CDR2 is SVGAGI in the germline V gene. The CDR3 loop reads CASSWGPNQPQHF. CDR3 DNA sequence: TGTGCCAGCAGTTGGGGCCCCAATCAGCCCCAGCATTTT.

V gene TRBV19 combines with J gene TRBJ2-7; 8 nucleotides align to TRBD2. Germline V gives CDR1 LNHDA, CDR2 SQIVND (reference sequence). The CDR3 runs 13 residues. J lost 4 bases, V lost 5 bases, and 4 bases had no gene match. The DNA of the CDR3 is TGTGCCAGTAGTCGACCGGGGGGGTACGAGCAGTACTTC. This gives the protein CASSRPGGYEQYF.

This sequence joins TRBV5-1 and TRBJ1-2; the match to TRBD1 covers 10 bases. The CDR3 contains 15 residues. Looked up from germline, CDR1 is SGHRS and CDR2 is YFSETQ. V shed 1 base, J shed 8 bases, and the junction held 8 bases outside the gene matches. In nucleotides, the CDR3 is TGCGCCAGCAGCTTGACCATGACAGGGGGCGGAGGCTACACCTTC. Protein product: CASSLTMTGGGGYTF. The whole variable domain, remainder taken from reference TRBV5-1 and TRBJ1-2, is KAGVTQTPRYLIKTRGQQVTLSCSPISGHRSVSWYQQTPGQGLQFLFEYFSETQRNKGNFPGRFSGRQFSNSRSEMNVSTLELGDSALYLCASSLTMTGGGGYTFGSGTRLTVV.

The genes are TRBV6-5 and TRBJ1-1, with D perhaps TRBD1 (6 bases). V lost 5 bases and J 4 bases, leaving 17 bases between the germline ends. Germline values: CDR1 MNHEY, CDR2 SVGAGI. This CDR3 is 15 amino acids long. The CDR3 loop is CASSPIMGGLTEAFF. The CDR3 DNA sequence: TGTGCCAGCAGTCCTATTATGGGGGGCCTCACTGAAGCTTTCTTT.

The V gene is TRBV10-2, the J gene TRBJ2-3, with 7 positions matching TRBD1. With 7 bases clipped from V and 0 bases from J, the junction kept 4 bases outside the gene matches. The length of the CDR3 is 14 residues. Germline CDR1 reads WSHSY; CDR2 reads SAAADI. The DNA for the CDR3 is TGCGCCAGCACTCCGGGACAGAGCACAGATACGCAGTATTTT. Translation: CASTPGQSTDTQYF.

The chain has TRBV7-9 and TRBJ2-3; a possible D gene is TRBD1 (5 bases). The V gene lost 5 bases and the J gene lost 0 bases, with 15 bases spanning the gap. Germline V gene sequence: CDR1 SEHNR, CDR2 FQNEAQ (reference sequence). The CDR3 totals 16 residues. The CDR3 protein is CASSRFSGSSTDTQYF. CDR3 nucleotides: TGTGCCAGCAGCCGTTTCTCAGGGTCGAGCACAGATACGCAGTATTTT.

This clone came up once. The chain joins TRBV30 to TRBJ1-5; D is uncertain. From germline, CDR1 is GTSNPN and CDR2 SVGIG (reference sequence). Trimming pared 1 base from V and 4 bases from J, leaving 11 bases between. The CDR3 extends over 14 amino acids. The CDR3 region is CAWSARIGNQPQHF. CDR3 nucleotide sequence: TGTGCCTGGAGTGCTAGGATAGGAAATCAGCCCCAGCATTTT.

The CDR3 bases are TGCAGTTCAGCCTTCCCTGGCTACACCTTC. Residues: CSSAFPGYTF. This sequence joins TRBV20-1 and TRBJ1-2; D gene uncertain. This CDR3 has 10 residues. The V gene's germline CDR1 is DFQATT and CDR2 SNEGSKA (reference sequence). Trimming removed 8 bases from V and 7 bases from J, with 11 bases in between.